Sequencing of this TCR beta chain was carried out in a study of cytomegalovirus exposure and HLA in healthy donors. Study-level findings and limits: It was reported that the classifier diagnosed cytomegalovirus status with high specificity and sensitivity in both the original and validation cohorts. Common viral pathogens seemed, in a later analysis, to connect with several of the most significant clusters.

PCR used 60 Vbeta primers and 13 Jbeta primers. TCRdb's table, derived via immunoSEQ multiplex PCR, lists solely in-frame clones and lacks some. The sample shows 100,000 to 150,000 clones, over 60% of them seen only once. Remarks on this clone: The antigen remains unidentified.

The CDR3 loop spans 16 amino acids. V lost 3 bases, J lost 5 bases, and 12 bases stayed unmatched. Germline-derived CDR1 and CDR2 are SGHRS and YFSETQ. The chain uses TRBV5-1 and TRBJ2-7; 9 bases line up with TRBD1. The specimen sequenced was PBMCs. The TCR was taken from a male donor in good health and CMV-seropositive. CDR3 in DNA: TGCGCCAGCAGCTCGAACCGGGACAGGGAGATCCACGAGCAGTACTTC. This gives the protein CASSSNRDREIHEQYF. Full variable domain (rest looked up from reference TRBV5-1 and TRBJ2-7): KAGVTQTPRYLIKTRGQQVTLSCSPISGHRSVSWYQQTPGQGLQFLFEYFSETQRNKGNFPGRFSGRQFSNSRSEMNVSTLELGDSALYLCASSSNRDREIHEQYFGPGTRLTVT.